The 21 T cell receptor beta chains below come from one sample, sequenced in a study of T cells expressing NK-cell markers. One entry per CDR3 protein, without DNA, is what TCRdb gives after re-calling the 5' RACE reads. The ten top clones account for roughly three fifths, within a sample of about 20,000 distinct CDR3 sequences. The sequenced sample consisted of blood T cells: a sorted CD56 or NKG2C T cell subset, CD4+ or CD8+ T cells, or bulk PBMC T cells (not recorded which). Receptors were obtained from a man aged 18 to 70 in good health.

V gene TRBV6-1 combines with J gene TRBJ1-2; the D call of TRBD1 rests on TCRdb alone, since no DNA is present to check it. Germline loops: CDR1 MNHNS, CDR2 SASEGT. The CDR3 is 14 residues long. The chain's CDR3 is CASSRRRGIGGYTF.

This chain connects TRBV20-1 to TRBJ2-3; the D gene TCRdb calls, TRBD2, cannot be checked with no DNA. Germline lookup yields CDR1 DFQATT and CDR2 SNEGSKA (reference sequence). This CDR3 spans 14 amino acids. The CDR3 reads CSAKPSGALHTQYF.

The chain is built from TRBV10-3 and TRBJ2-1; TCRdb's D gene call, TRBD1, goes unchecked for lack of DNA. From germline, CDR1 is ENHRY and CDR2 SYGVKD. This CDR3 comprises 13 residues. CDR3 residues: CAISKGQANEQFF.

This chain joins TRBV12-3 or TRBV12-4 and TRBJ2-1; checking the TCRdb D call of TRBD2 is not possible without DNA. The CDR3 covers 15 residues. The CDR3 loop is CASRRLAGGNNEQFF.

The chain carries TRBV9 and TRBJ2-3. The CDR3 sequence is 14 residues long. Germline loops: CDR1 SGDLS, CDR2 YYNGEE. The CDR3 loop is CASSVGTGRDTQYF.

Here the CDR3 reads CASSYEGTLGMGELFF. This chain connects TRBV6-5 to TRBJ1-4; lacking DNA, the TRBD1 call made by TCRdb goes unchecked. There are 16 residues in the CDR3. Per the germline V gene, CDR1 is MNHEY and CDR2 is SVGAGI.

V and J are TRBV11-2 and TRBJ1-1; TCRdb outputs TRBD1, but without DNA this stays unchecked. The CDR3 extends over 15 amino acids. The V gene's germline CDR1 is SGHAT and CDR2 FQNNGV. The CDR3: CASSLQGQMNTEAFF.

The rearrangement joins TRBV4-3 to TRBJ2-7; the D call of TRBD1 rests on TCRdb alone, since no DNA is present to check it. Germline assignment: CDR1 LGHNA and CDR2 YSLEER. The CDR3 length is 15 residues. This CDR3 is CASSQVWTGRYEQYF.

This sequence joins TRBV3-1 and TRBJ1-6; no DNA is available, so the TRBD1 call from TCRdb remains unchecked. The CDR3 length is 14 residues. Germline V gene data show CDR1 as LGHDT and CDR2 as YNNKEL (reference sequence). CDR3 sequence: CASTDGQGFGPLHF.

The chain has TRBV4-3 and TRBJ1-4. The CDR3 runs 16 residues. Germline V gives CDR1 LGHNA, CDR2 YSLEER. This CDR3 reads CASSQVTGATNEKLFF.

The chain employs TRBV6-1 and TRBJ2-7; lacking DNA, the TRBD2 call made by TCRdb goes unchecked. Germline V gene data show CDR1 as MNHNS and CDR2 as SASEGT. The CDR3 extends over 15 amino acids. CDR3 sequence reads: CASSLGTSGYYEQYF.

The chain employs TRBV28 and TRBJ1-1. This CDR3 has 17 residues. The germline CDR1 and CDR2 sequences are MDHEN and SYDVKM. The CDR3 spells CASSLITRNEVDTEAFF.

The genes are TRBV28 and TRBJ2-7; the TRBD2 assignment by TCRdb is unverifiable without DNA. The CDR3 runs 12 residues. Germline V gene data show CDR1 as MDHEN and CDR2 as SYDVKM. Here the CDR3 reads CASGTSGYEQYF. Complete variable domain (other parts from reference TRBV28 and TRBJ2-7): DVKVTQSSRYLVKRTGEKVFLECVQDMDHENMFWYRQDPGLGLRLIYFSYDVKMKEKGDIPEGYSVSREKKERFSLILESASTNQTSMYLCASGTSGYEQYFGPGTRLTVT.

The chain joins TRBV20-1 to TRBJ2-1; TCRdb picks TRBD1, but there is no DNA to check that call. Germline CDR1 DFQATT, CDR2 SNEGSKA (reference sequence). This CDR3 has 15 residues. CDR3 amino acids: CSALGPHNLYNEQFF.

This sequence joins TRBV27 and TRBJ2-7; the TCRdb D gene call, TRBD2, has no DNA to confirm it. Germline V gene lookup returns CDR1 MNHEY and CDR2 SMNVEV (reference sequence). The CDR3 is 14 amino acids. CDR3 loop: CASSLIAGGDEQYF.

The chain links TRBV10-3 to TRBJ1-5; TCRdb outputs TRBD1, but without DNA this stays unchecked. The CDR3 loop spans 15 amino acids. The germline V gene has CDR1 ENHRY and CDR2 SYGVKD. Here the CDR3 reads CAISEGDRVGQPQHF.

The chain uses TRBV12-3 or TRBV12-4 and TRBJ1-2. This CDR3 comprises 12 residues. The CDR3: CAGEKAKEGYTF.

The chain has TRBV3-1 and TRBJ2-1; TCRdb selects TRBD2, and the lack of DNA leaves this call unchecked. Germline V gene sequence: CDR1 LGHDT, CDR2 YNNKEL (reference sequence). This CDR3 comprises 15 residues. CDR3 loop: CASSPSAGLYNEQFF.

The chain employs TRBV7-2 and TRBJ1-5. CDR1 is SGHTA and CDR2 is FQGNSA in the germline V gene. There are 16 residues in the CDR3. This CDR3 is CASSLAFTYSNQPQHF.

The chain carries TRBV20-1 and TRBJ2-2. CDR3 length equals 14 residues. The germline V gene has CDR1 DFQATT and CDR2 SNEGSKA (reference sequence). CDR3 residues: CSARDFMNTGELFF.

The chain carries TRBV21-1 and TRBJ2-2; lacking DNA, the TRBD1 call made by TCRdb goes unchecked. TRBV21-1 is reported as a pseudogene. The CDR3 has 15 amino acids. The CDR3 here is CASSPGPANTGELFF.